This paragraph covers one T cell receptor (beta chain) sequence. What it binds is unknown. CDR1 and CDR2 from the germline V gene are SGHNT and YYREEE (reference sequence). The V gene lost 4 bases and the J gene lost 2 bases, with 15 bases spanning the gap. The CDR3 has 15 amino acids. This entry comes from a study of beta chain features in type 1 diabetes. Study outcomes and limitations: Cells that show high TCR expression could be over-represented by cDNA sequencing. Shorter TCRB CDR3s, moderately but significantly so, marked every one of the four CD4+ subsets in Type 1 diabetes patients. Healthy donors had naive, central memory and Treg TCRB repertoires that appeared less similar than those seen among patients.

Expressed TCRB transcripts were sequenced after all isolated RNA was converted to cDNA. Libraries were prepared by immunoSEQ multiplex PCR; TCRdb keeps only in-frame clonotypes and omits some of them. The sample shows over 150,000 clones, 10% to 15% of them seen only once. This rearrangement joins TRBV5-4 to TRBJ1-1; D is possibly TRBD1 (5 bases). The TCR sequence derives from a woman under 30 in good health. Sequenced: central memory CD4+ T cells from blood. CDR3 sequence (DNA): TGTGCCAGCAGCCTCCACCGGACACTTAACACTGAAGCTTTCTTT. Residues: CASSLHRTLNTEAFF.